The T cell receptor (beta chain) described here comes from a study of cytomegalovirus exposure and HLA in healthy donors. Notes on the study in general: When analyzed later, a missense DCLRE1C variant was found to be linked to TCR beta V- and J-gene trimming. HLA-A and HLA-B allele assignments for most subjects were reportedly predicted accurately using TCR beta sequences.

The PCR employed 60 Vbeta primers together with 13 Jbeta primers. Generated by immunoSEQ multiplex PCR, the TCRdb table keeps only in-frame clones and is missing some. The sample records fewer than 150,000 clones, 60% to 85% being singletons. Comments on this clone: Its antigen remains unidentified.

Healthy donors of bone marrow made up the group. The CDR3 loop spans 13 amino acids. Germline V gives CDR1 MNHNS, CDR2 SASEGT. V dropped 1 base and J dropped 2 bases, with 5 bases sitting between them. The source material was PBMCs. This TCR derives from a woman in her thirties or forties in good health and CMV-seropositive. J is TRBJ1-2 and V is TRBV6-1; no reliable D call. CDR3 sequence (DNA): TGTGCCAGCAGTGAAGGAGGGAACTATGGCTACACCTTC. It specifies CASSEGGNYGYTF.